These T cell receptor beta chains were read from a single sample in a study of blood T cell repertoires in COVID-19. TCRdb's copy holds only in-frame clones and misses some; the assay was immunoSEQ multiplex PCR. This repertoire shows about 110,000 clones, about 85% found once; its top ten account for 4% to 5%. The sample taken for sequencing was peripheral blood. The receptors come from a human donor in a cohort sampled during active COVID-19. Each CDR3 is given with its conserved first and last residue. A D gene is named only where the DNA matches it firmly. Rows may omit the clone size; those that give it use once, few, many or a size class.

clone_size cdr3_length j_call v_call d_call cdr3_nt cdr3_aa
. 16 TRBJ2-1 TRBV24-1 TRBD2 TGTGCCACCAGTGACACCCCGACTAGCTGGAGGAATGAGCAGTTCTTC CATSDTPTSWRNEQFF
. 13 TRBJ1-2 TRBV5-1 . TGCGCCAGCAGCGACACCCTCCTGAGTGGCTACACCTTC CASSDTLLSGYTF
. 16 TRBJ2-1 TRBV7-2 TRBD1 TGTGCCAGCAGCTTCCCCAGGGGGCGGCCCGCGAATGAGCAGTTCTTC CASSFPRGRPANEQFF
. 15 TRBJ2-2 TRBV25-1 . TGTGCCAGCAGTGGACCGGACAATCCGACCGGGGAGCTGTTTTTT CASSGPDNPTGELFF
once 15 TRBJ2-2 TRBV6-5 . TGTGCCAGCAGTCAAAGAAGGGGTGCCCCTGGGGAGCTGTTTTTT CASSQRRGAPGELFF
. 13 TRBJ1-5 TRBV10-2 . TGCGCCAGCAGTCTTCAGGGGAATCAGCCCCAGCATTTT CASSLQGNQPQHF
. 13 TRBJ2-7 TRBV11-2 . TGTGCCAGCAGCCGTTACAAGTTTGGCGAGCAGTACTTC CASSRYKFGEQYF
. 13 TRBJ2-7 TRBV10-1 . TGCGCCAGCAGTGGAGGGGGACACTACGAGCAGTACTTC CASSGGGHYEQYF
. 15 TRBJ2-1 TRBV6-2/TRBV6-3 . TGTGCCAGCAGTTACCAGGGGTTACCCTACAATGAGCAGTTCTTC CASSYQGLPYNEQFF
. 15 TRBJ1-2 TRBV4-3 TRBD1 TGCGCCAGCAGCCAGCGGGACAGCCAAAACTATGGCTACACCTTC CASSQRDSQNYGYTF
. 14 TRBJ1-2 TRBV19 . TGTGCCAGTAGTATAGGGTCGGCTAACTATGGCTACACCTTC CASSIGSANYGYTF
. 15 TRBJ2-2 TRBV2 TRBD2 TGTGCCAGCAGGGGACTAGCGGGGTCAGTCGGGGAGCTGTTTTTT CASRGLAGSVGELFF
. 16 TRBJ1-4 TRBV24-1 TRBD1 TGTGCCACCAGTGATCGACCCGGGACAGCGGGCGAAAAACTGTTTTTT CATSDRPGTAGEKLFF
. 15 TRBJ1-1 TRBV7-9 . TGTGCCAGCAGCTTAGATGGGACGGGGAGGGGTGAAGCTTTCTTT CASSLDGTGRGEAFF
. 16 TRBJ2-3 TRBV18 . TGTGCCAGCTCACCACCCCAGGGGTGGAGCACAGATACGCAGTATTTT CASSPPQGWSTDTQYF
. 18 TRBJ2-4 TRBV11-2 TRBD2 TGTGCCAGCAGCTTAGAGGCTAGCGGGAGTGCGGCCAAAAACATTCAGTACTTC CASSLEASGSAAKNIQYF
few 16 TRBJ1-2 TRBV7-9 TRBD1 TGTGCCAGCAGCTTAGTAGGGACAGGGGATAACTATGGCTACACCTTC CASSLVGTGDNYGYTF
. 15 TRBJ2-1 TRBV7-6 TRBD2 TGTGCCAGCAGCCCTAGCGGGACAATCTACAATGAGCAGTTCTTC CASSPSGTIYNEQFF
. 17 TRBJ1-5 TRBV5-6 . TGTGCCAGCAGCTTGAGAGGAAGGGTCTCCCGGGGTCAGCCCCAGCATTTT CASSLRGRVSRGQPQHF
. 13 TRBJ2-7 TRBV10-3 . TGTGCCATCAGTGACTTTCAGTCTGGCGAGCAGTACTTC CAISDFQSGEQYF
. 15 TRBJ1-2 TRBV6-2/TRBV6-3 . TGTGCCAGCAGTCAGGACAGTGCCGAGACACCCGGCTACACCTTC CASSQDSAETPGYTF
. 16 TRBJ2-1 TRBV9 . TGTGCCAGCAGCGTATTGGTAGGTCCTAGACGGGATGAGCAGTTCTTC CASSVLVGPRRDEQFF
. 13 TRBJ2-5 TRBV6-5 TRBD1 TGTGCCAGCTTAGAGGGGGCTTGGGAGACCCAGTACTTC CASLEGAWETQYF
. 13 TRBJ2-5 TRBV10-3 TRBD2 TGTGCCATCAGCGTTACTAGCGAAGAGACCCAGTACTTC CAISVTSEETQYF
. 14 TRBJ2-1 TRBV20-1 TRBD2 TGCAGTGCTAGTAAGCCCGGGACTAATAATGAGCAGTTCTTC CSASKPGTNNEQFF
once 16 TRBJ2-5 TRBV7-2 TRBD1 TGTGCCAGCAGCTTAGGACGACAGGGGTTCGGGGAGACCCAGTACTTC CASSLGRQGFGETQYF
. 16 TRBJ2-5 TRBV6-5 . TGTGCCAGCAGTTACGGGTCAGGTTCGTACCAAGAGACCCAGTACTTC CASSYGSGSYQETQYF
once 16 TRBJ1-2 TRBV7-6 TRBD1 TGTGCCAGCAGCGCCAGGACAGGGACCTTTAACTATGGCTACACCTTC CASSARTGTFNYGYTF
. 14 TRBJ1-2 TRBV2 . TGTGCCAGCAGTGATATCTACAGAAACTATGGCTACACCTTC CASSDIYRNYGYTF
. 15 TRBJ1-1 TRBV7-2 . TGTGCCAGCAGCTTATTTGGTAGCTTGAACACTGAAGCTTTCTTT CASSLFGSLNTEAFF
. 14 TRBJ2-7 TRBV4-1 . TGCGCCAGCAGCCAAGATGGAGCAGGGCACGAGCAGTACTTC CASSQDGAGHEQYF
. 17 TRBJ2-3 TRBV7-2 TRBD2 TGTGCCAGCAGCCTAAGGTGGCGGGAGGCCCCCACAGATACGCAGTATTTT CASSLRWREAPTDTQYF
. 16 TRBJ2-5 TRBV5-6 TRBD1 TGTGCCAGCAGCTTTGGGGGACAGGGGGCAGGAGAGACCCAGTACTTC CASSFGGQGAGETQYF
. 15 TRBJ2-7 TRBV11-2 TRBD2 TGTGCCAGCAGCTTTAAGCGGGAGGGCCCCTACGAGCAGTACTTC CASSFKREGPYEQYF
. 11 TRBJ2-5 TRBV29-1 . TGCAGCGTTGCAATGCAAGAGACCCAGTACTTC CSVAMQETQYF
. 15 TRBJ2-3 TRBV7-9 TRBD2 TGTGCCAGCAGCTTATCGCGGGGGTACACAGATACGCAGTATTTT CASSLSRGYTDTQYF
. 11 TRBJ2-1 TRBV20-1 . TGCAGTGCCAAGGACTACCCTGAGCAGTTCTTC CSAKDYPEQFF
. 15 TRBJ2-6 TRBV7-8 . TGTGCCAGCAGCTTAGAGGGGGCTGGGGCCAACGTCCTGACTTTC CASSLEGAGANVLTF
. 17 TRBJ2-5 TRBV2 TRBD1 TGTGCCAGCAGTGACCCCCGACAGGGGGCTTGGGGAGAGACCCAGTACTTC CASSDPRQGAWGETQYF
. 14 TRBJ1-6 TRBV28 TRBD1 TGTGCCAGCAGTTGGACAGGGTATAATTCACCCCTCCACTTT CASSWTGYNSPLHF
. 14 TRBJ1-2 TRBV6-5 TRBD1 TGTGCCAGCGGGTCAGGGGGCGCGAACTATGGCTACACCTTC CASGSGGANYGYTF
. 15 TRBJ2-4 TRBV5-1 . TGCGCCAGCAGCGCGGGTCTTACCGACGGAAACATTCAGTACTTC CASSAGLTDGNIQYF
. 13 TRBJ2-3 TRBV5-4 . TGTGCCAGCAGCTTGGCTGGGGGCGATACGCAGTATTTT CASSLAGGDTQYF
. 14 TRBJ2-7 TRBV27 . TGTGCCAGCAGTAACACAGGGGGAGGGGTCGAGCAGTACTTC CASSNTGGGVEQYF
. 12 TRBJ1-3 TRBV10-3 . TGTGCCACCTCCGTCTCTGGAAACACCATATATTTT CATSVSGNTIYF
. 16 TRBJ2-4 TRBV18 . TGTGCCAGCTCACCAGGGGGGACGTTAGCCAAAAACATTCAGTACTTC CASSPGGTLAKNIQYF
. 15 TRBJ2-4 TRBV5-7 TRBD1 TGTGCCAGCAGCTTGGTGGGGACAGGGCTTAACATTCAGTACTTC CASSLVGTGLNIQYF